The 25 T cell receptor beta chains in this list originate from one sample, sequenced in a study of T-cell reconstitution after alpha-beta-depleted transplantation in children. A library of TCRbeta sequences, prepared with unique molecular identifiers, was generated. TCRdb used MiXCR to reprocess the PCR reads, holding one entry per CDR3 protein. The data hold about 610,000 distinct CDR3 sequences, with 20% to 30% observed a single time. Sequences were derived from PBMCs, sampled before TCRalphabeta/CD19-depleted stem cell transplant. All receptors come from a boy less than two years old with Wiskott-Aldrich syndrome, due to receive a stem cell transplant.

This clonotype was seen a handful of times. This sequence joins TRBV2 and TRBJ2-5; no clear D. Germline V CDR1 and CDR2: SNHLY, FYNNEI. The CDR3 consists of 13 residues. Trimming removed 4 bases at V and 5 bases at J, with 11 bases between. The CDR3 here is CASSGIPRETQYF. The CDR3 nucleotides read TGTGCCAGCAGTGGAATTCCACGGGAGACCCAGTACTTC.

A remark on this clonotype: Germline is not matched at one junction end, which may reflect a read error. This sequence joins TRBV5-1 and TRBJ2-3; 7 bases fit TRBD2. The CDR3 is 15 residues long. The germline gives CDR1 SGHRS, CDR2 YFSETQ. Here the CDR3 DNA reads TGTGCCAGCAGTTTAGAGCTAGCGGGCACAGATACGCAGTATTTT. Its translation: CASSLELAGTDTQYF.

The chain combines TRBV4-1 with TRBJ2-5; no reliable D call. Trimming stripped 3 bases from V and 1 base from J, with 3 bases between. This CDR3 comprises 12 residues. Germline loops: CDR1 MGHRA, CDR2 YSYEKL. The CDR3 DNA reads TGCGCCAGCAGCCATCCCCAAGAGACCCAGTACTTC. It yields the protein CASSHPQETQYF.

This clonotype was recorded once. This chain connects TRBV4-2 to TRBJ2-7, with D perhaps being TRBD1 or TRBD2 (5 bases each). Trimming removed 0 bases at V and 5 bases at J, with 17 bases between. CDR1 and CDR2 from the germline V gene are LGHNA and YNFKEQ. The CDR3 runs 16 residues. CDR3 in DNA: TGTGCCAGCAGCCAAGATGGCAGCGTAAGAGGGGACGAGCAGTACTTC. Amino acids: CASSQDGSVRGDEQYF.

This rearrangement joins TRBV6-5 to TRBJ2-4, with D perhaps assigned TRBD1 or TRBD2 (5 bases each). This CDR3 is 16 amino acids long. Germline V gene lookup returns CDR1 MNHEY and CDR2 SVGAGI. Between the trimmed V and J ends, which lost 4 bases and 3 bases, there was a span of 16 bases. CDR3 residues: CASSLRGSAGKNIQYF. The CDR3, as DNA: TGTGCCAGCAGTTTAAGGGGTTCGGCGGGCAAAAACATTCAGTACTTC.

A remark on this clonotype: One end of the junction varies from germline; a read error may be responsible. The chain carries TRBV11-2 and TRBJ2-6; D may be TRBD1 or TRBD2 (5 bases each). The CDR3 is made up of 20 amino acids. Germline CDR1 SGHAT, CDR2 FQNNGV. CDR3 sequence (DNA): TGTGCCAGCAGCTTATTGGCGAGGAGGACTCCAGCCTCTGGGGCCTACGTCCTGACTTTC. Amino acids: CASSLLARRTPASGAYVLTF.

This clonotype occurred a few times. The V and J genes are TRBV29-1 and TRBJ2-7, with TRBD2 as a possible D gene (6 bases). The CDR3 loop spans 14 amino acids. CDR1 and CDR2 from the germline V gene are SQVTM and ANQGSEA. V was cut by 2 bases and J by 7 bases, with 18 bases left in between. CDR3 DNA sequence: TGCAGCGTTGAAACGGCGGGATGGAACTTGGAGCAGTACTTC. This sequence encodes CSVETAGWNLEQYF.

The V gene is TRBV5-1, the J gene TRBJ2-5; TRBD1 is a possible D gene (6 bases). With 2 bases removed from V and 1 base from J, the gap between germline ends came to 9 bases. Germline V gene lookup returns CDR1 SGHRS and CDR2 YFSETQ. The CDR3 has 14 amino acids. The CDR3 is CASSFFRGQETQYF. The CDR3 bases are TGCGCCAGCAGCTTTTTCAGGGGCCAAGAGACCCAGTACTTC.

J is TRBJ1-1 and V is TRBV20-1; TRBD1 might be the D (6 bases). The germline gives CDR1 DFQATT, CDR2 SNEGSKA (reference sequence). The CDR3 covers 11 residues. The V end lost 3 bases, the J end lost 10 bases, and 12 bases lay between the germline ends. This chain's CDR3 is CSARQGSGAFF. CDR3 DNA sequence: TGCAGTGCTAGGCAGGGGAGCGGAGCTTTCTTT.

This clonotype was seen a handful of times. The rearrangement uses TRBV28 and TRBJ1-4, with D perhaps matching TRBD1 (5 bases). Trimming left V 11 bases short and J 1 base short, with 11 bases between. There are 13 residues in the CDR3. Germline V gene data show CDR1 as MDHEN and CDR2 as SYDVKM. CDR3 residues: CAESGGTNEKLFF. DNA for the CDR3: TGTGCCGAATCGGGGGGAACTAATGAAAAACTGTTTTTT.

The chain employs TRBV7-2 and TRBJ2-1, with D unresolved. The length of the CDR3 is 12 residues. The germline gives CDR1 SGHTA, CDR2 FQGNSA. Trimming took off 3 bases at V and 9 bases at J, with 9 bases between the two ends. DNA of the CDR3: TGTGCCAGCAGCTTCCCGACAATTGAGCAGTTCTTC. Its protein product is CASSFPTIEQFF.

This clonotype was recorded a few times. J is TRBJ1-1 and V is TRBV27; 7 nucleotides agree with TRBD1. The length of the CDR3 is 16 residues. Germline assignment: CDR1 MNHEY and CDR2 SMNVEV (reference sequence). The J segment lost 8 bases and the V segment lost 5 bases, leaving 17 bases of the junction unmatched. The CDR3 loop is CASSITRGQYPAEAFF. The CDR3 DNA reads TGTGCCAGCAGTATTACGAGGGGGCAATACCCCGCCGAAGCTTTCTTT.

This clonotype was detected a few times. J is TRBJ2-5 and V is TRBV20-1; D may be TRBD2 (5 bases). Between the trimmed V and J ends, which lost 6 bases and 5 bases, there was a span of 25 bases. Germline V gene lookup returns CDR1 DFQATT and CDR2 SNEGSKA (reference sequence). This CDR3 has 16 amino acids. CDR3 coding DNA: TGCAGTGCCCAATCCAGACGGAGGATAACGGGGGAGACCCAGTACTTC. As protein: CSAQSRRRITGETQYF.

This clonotype appeared a few times. J is TRBJ2-6 and V is TRBV5-1, with D unclear. Trimming shortened V by 0 bases and J by 4 bases, and 8 bases separated the two germline ends. This CDR3 comprises 15 residues. In germline, CDR1 is SGHRS, CDR2 YFSETQ. The CDR3 sequence: CASSLALPGANVLTF. CDR3 bases: TGCGCCAGCAGCTTGGCCCTCCCAGGGGCCAACGTCCTGACTTTC.

The rearrangement links TRBV5-1 to TRBJ2-2; 8 positions match TRBD2. The V segment lost 4 bases and the J segment 6 bases; nucleotides outside the gene matches: 8. The CDR3 has 15 amino acids. Germline CDR1 and CDR2: SGHRS and YFSETQ. CDR3 DNA sequence: TGCGCCAGCAGCGTAAAAAGCGGGAGCCCCGGGGAGCTGTTTTTT. Translation gives CASSVKSGSPGELFF.

The chain joins TRBV6-6 to TRBJ2-2; D uncertain. Germline CDR1 and CDR2: MNHNY and SVGAGI (reference sequence). V was trimmed by 8 bases and J by 5 bases, leaving 6 bases between them. There are 11 residues in the CDR3. In DNA form, the CDR3 reads TGTGCCAGCTATCAAACCGGGGAGCTGTTTTTT. Its translation is CASYQTGELFF.

This clonotype showed up just a few times. The genes are TRBV20-1 and TRBJ1-1; D is uncertain. CDR1 and CDR2 from the germline V gene are DFQATT and SNEGSKA (reference sequence). The CDR3 extends over 15 amino acids. V was pared by 6 bases and J by 1 base, with 18 bases between. The CDR3 sequence: CSANLWWVTNTEAFF. CDR3 sequence (DNA): TGCAGTGCGAACTTGTGGTGGGTGACGAACACTGAAGCTTTCTTT.

This clonotype has just a few counts. The chain links TRBV5-1 to TRBJ1-1, with D maybe TRBD1 (5 bases). Germline V gene sequence: CDR1 SGHRS, CDR2 YFSETQ. This CDR3 comprises 14 residues. V lost 4 bases, J lost 4 bases, and 14 bases lay in between. The CDR3 nucleotides read TGCGCCAGCAGCCCAGGGACCGGCGGCACTGAAGCTTTCTTT. Amino acid sequence: CASSPGTGGTEAFF.

This clonotype has a handful of counts. The V gene is TRBV12-3 or TRBV12-4, the J gene TRBJ2-1; 12 nucleotides match TRBD2. The CDR3 totals 16 residues. J lost 8 bases, V lost 6 bases, and 11 bases had no gene match. The CDR3 is CASSLLAGGPSDEQFF. For the CDR3, the DNA is TGTGCCAGCAGCCTTCTAGCGGGAGGGCCGAGCGATGAGCAGTTCTTC.

The V call is TRBV5-1, the J call TRBJ1-1, with D possibly being TRBD1 (6 bases). Trimming removed 4 bases from V and 1 base from J, with 17 bases in between. CDR1 and CDR2 (germline): SGHRS, YFSETQ. The CDR3 is 16 residues long. CDR3 residues: CASSQGQGRRNTEAFF. In nucleotides, the CDR3 is TGCGCCAGCAGCCAGGGGCAGGGGCGGAGGAACACTGAAGCTTTCTTT. Supplemented by reference TRBV5-1 and TRBJ1-1, the full variable domain reads KAGVTQTPRYLIKTRGQQVTLSCSPISGHRSVSWYQQTPGQGLQFLFEYFSETQRNKGNFPGRFSGRQFSNSRSEMNVSTLELGDSALYLCASSQGQGRRNTEAFFGQGTRLTVV.

The chain recombines TRBV5-1 with TRBJ2-1, with 8 bases that match TRBD2. J lost 5 bases, V lost 3 bases, and 7 bases had no gene match. The CDR3 totals 15 residues. Germline V gene lookup returns CDR1 SGHRS and CDR2 YFSETQ. The CDR3 region is CASSYLAGMDNEQFF. CDR3 sequence (DNA): TGCGCCAGCAGCTACTTAGCGGGAATGGACAATGAGCAGTTCTTC.

The genes are TRBV7-2 and TRBJ1-1, with no clear D. The CDR3 is 14 residues long. The germline V gene encodes CDR1 SGHTA and CDR2 FQGNSA. V was shortened by 3 bases and J by 1 base, with 9 bases between the two germline ends. The DNA of the CDR3 is TGTGCCAGCAGCTTGACCACAGAGAACACTGAAGCTTTCTTT. The encoded protein is CASSLTTENTEAFF.

There are a few counts of this clonotype. The J gene is TRBJ2-5, the V gene TRBV3-1; a possible D gene is TRBD2 (5 bases). With 5 bases removed from V and 6 bases from J, the gap between germline ends came to 19 bases. CDR1 and CDR2 from the germline V gene are LGHDT and YNNKEL (reference sequence). This CDR3 region has 15 residues. DNA of the CDR3: TGTGCCAGCAGCGCGAACAGTAGGGAGAGGAAGACCCAGTACTTC. Protein product: CASSANSRERKTQYF.

This clonotype was picked up a small number of times. The V gene is TRBV10-3, the J gene TRBJ1-5, with a weak D call TRBD1 (6 bases). V was trimmed by 4 bases and J by 5 bases, leaving 15 bases between them. Looked up from germline, CDR1 is ENHRY and CDR2 is SYGVKD. There are 15 residues in the CDR3. The CDR3 sequence: CAISVATGSDQPQHF. The CDR3 nucleotides are TGTGCCATCAGTGTCGCGACAGGCTCAGATCAGCCCCAGCATTTT.

The rearrangement uses TRBV6-5 and TRBJ2-7, with a weak D call TRBD2 (6 bases). CDR1 and CDR2 from the germline V gene are MNHEY and SVGAGI. V was pared by 11 bases and J by 3 bases, with 14 bases between. This CDR3 spans 12 amino acids. CDR3 in amino acids: CAALGEDYEQYF. DNA of the CDR3: TGTGCCGCCCTGGGGGAGGACTACGAGCAGTACTTC.